What follows are 23 T cell receptor beta chains derived from one specimen sequenced in a study of T cell responses to AZD1222 COVID-19 vaccine. The assay was immunoSEQ multiplex PCR, and TCRdb's table has in-frame clones only and misses some. The table has about 100,000 clones, around 89% seen once. The sequencing used peripheral blood, collected on day 0 of AZD1222 vaccination. The receptors stem from an adult in good health.

The chain links TRBV3-1 (or the pseudogene TRBV3-2) to TRBJ2-7; D might be TRBD2 (7 bases). Trimming took off 4 bases at V and 3 bases at J, with 10 bases between the two ends. The CDR3 is 13 amino acids. Germline-derived CDR1 and CDR2 are LGHDT and YNNKEL (reference sequence). The CDR3 is CASSRRGGYEQYF. CDR3 in DNA: TGTGCCAGCAGCCGAAGGGGGGGCTACGAGCAGTACTTC.

The J gene is TRBJ1-2, the V gene TRBV6-5, with a possible D match to TRBD1 (5 bases). V was cut by 8 bases and J by 2 bases, with 9 bases left in between. The CDR3 loop spans 12 amino acids. Germline-derived CDR1 and CDR2 are MNHEY and SVGAGI. The CDR3 reads CASEGHNYGYTF. DNA of the CDR3: TGTGCCAGCGAAGGACACAACTATGGCTACACCTTC.

The genes are TRBV27 and TRBJ2-5, with D tentatively TRBD2 (7 bases). The CDR3 sequence is 14 residues long. Per germline, CDR1 MNHEY and CDR2 SMNVEV (reference sequence). This chain's CDR3 is CATRRGGKAETQYF. The CDR3 coding sequence is TGTGCGACAAGAAGGGGGGGGAAGGCGGAGACCCAGTACTTC.

V usage is TRBV19 and J usage is TRBJ2-1, with 9 positions matching TRBD2. Trimming cost V 5 bases and J 8 bases; bases outside gene matches: 13. The CDR3 has 16 amino acids. CDR1 and CDR2 from the germline V gene are LNHDA and SQIVND (reference sequence). The CDR3 DNA follows: TGTGCCAGTAGTTTCCAAGCGGGAGGAGGGAACGATGAGCAGTTCTTC. Amino acids: CASSFQAGGGNDEQFF.

V is TRBV9 and J is TRBJ2-7; D unresolved. The germline V gene has CDR1 SGDLS and CDR2 YYNGEE. This CDR3 region has 13 residues. The germline V and J ends were trimmed by 0 bases and 3 bases, with 7 bases remaining between them. CDR3 in DNA: TGTGCCAGCAGCGTAGACGAATACTACGAGCAGTACTTC. Translating it yields CASSVDEYYEQYF.

The chain joins TRBV28 to TRBJ1-5; D unclear. V was pared by 6 bases and J by 2 bases, with 14 bases between. Germline V gene data show CDR1 as MDHEN and CDR2 as SYDVKM. This CDR3 has 15 amino acids. The CDR3 is CASRNLPGGNQPQHF. In nucleotides, the CDR3 is TGTGCCAGCAGAAACCTACCCGGAGGCAATCAGCCCCAGCATTTT.

The rearrangement links TRBV3-1 (or the pseudogene TRBV3-2) to TRBJ1-4; the D gene is possibly TRBD1 (6 bases). The CDR3 covers 14 residues. Trimming took off 4 bases at V and 7 bases at J, with 13 bases between the two ends. Germline V lookup: CDR1 LGHDT, CDR2 YNNKEL (reference sequence). The CDR3 DNA sequence: TGTGCCAGCAGCCGGGGGGGCGCGGCTGAAAAACTGTTTTTT. Translation gives CASSRGGAAEKLFF.

The chain joins TRBV2 to TRBJ2-1; no firm D call. The V end was cut by 6 bases, the J end by 4 bases, with 16 bases between. The CDR3 is made up of 15 amino acids. Per the germline V gene, CDR1 is SNHLY and CDR2 is FYNNEI. The CDR3 DNA sequence: TGTGCCAGCAGGGGCGTCCTAGTTGCTTACAATGAGCAGTTCTTC. Amino acid sequence: CASRGVLVAYNEQFF.

This chain uses TRBV5-1 with TRBJ2-3, with TRBD1 matching 8 bases. The CDR3 consists of 17 residues. Germline assignment: CDR1 SGHRS and CDR2 YFSETQ. Trimming took 3 bases from V and 2 from J; bases not matched to a gene: 11. Written as DNA, the CDR3 is TGCGCCAGCAGCTCCCGAGTAGGACAGGGTTACACAGATACGCAGTATTTT. Residues: CASSSRVGQGYTDTQYF.

V and J are TRBV5-4 and TRBJ2-7; 9 nucleotides agree with TRBD1. The CDR3 length is 14 residues. Trimming removed 4 bases from V and 6 bases from J; junction bases left unmatched: 8. Per the germline V gene, CDR1 is SGHNT and CDR2 is YYREEE (reference sequence). The CDR3 protein is CASSMGQGEGEQYF. The DNA for the CDR3 is TGTGCCAGCAGCATGGGACAGGGCGAGGGCGAGCAGTACTTC.

The chain uses TRBV3-1 (or the pseudogene TRBV3-2) and TRBJ2-1; TRBD1 agrees at 8 bases. Germline V gene sequence: CDR1 LGHDT, CDR2 YNNKEL (reference sequence). V shed 2 bases, J shed 14 bases, and the junction held 8 bases outside the gene matches. The CDR3 spans 13 residues. CDR3 DNA sequence: TGTGCCAGCAGCCAATCCCCCAGGGGGCTGGAGTTCTTC. Residues: CASSQSPRGLEFF.

The gene calls are TRBV5-1 and TRBJ2-7; D not resolved. V shed 0 bases and J shed 6 bases, with 16 bases lying between them. Germline CDR1 is SGHRS and CDR2 is YFSETQ. The CDR3 loop spans 15 amino acids. CDR3 residues: CASSLGPQTVSEQYF. The CDR3 DNA reads TGCGCCAGCAGCTTGGGCCCGCAGACTGTTTCCGAGCAGTACTTC.

V and J are TRBV27 and TRBJ1-2, with a tentative D call TRBD1 (5 bases). V was clipped by 6 bases and J by 7 bases, with 21 bases between them. This CDR3 contains 15 residues. Germline V gene data show CDR1 as MNHEY and CDR2 as SMNVEV (reference sequence). Here the CDR3 reads CASRSSDRRTIGYTF. For the CDR3, the DNA is TGTGCCAGCAGATCCTCAGACAGACGTACTATTGGCTACACCTTC.

The CDR3 DNA sequence: TGTGCCAGTAGGGACGCACAGGGAATGAGGTCTGGGGCCAACGTCCTGACTTTC. This encodes CASRDAQGMRSGANVLTF. The V call is TRBV19, the J call TRBJ2-6, with a possible D match to TRBD1 (6 bases). CDR3 length: 18 amino acids. CDR1 and CDR2 (germline): LNHDA, SQIVND (reference sequence). Trimming took off 6 bases at V and 1 base at J, with 19 bases between the two ends.

The V call is TRBV28, the J call TRBJ1-2; no definite D call. The CDR3 sequence is 12 residues long. Trimming cost V 7 bases and J 4 bases, with 10 bases left between them. Looked up from germline, CDR1 is MDHEN and CDR2 is SYDVKM. Here the CDR3 DNA reads TGTGCCAGCACCGCGCCCGCCTATGGCTACACCTTC. Translating it yields CASTAPAYGYTF.

This rearrangement joins TRBV27 to TRBJ2-2; D not resolved. Trimming cost V 3 bases and J 6 bases, with 11 bases left between them. Germline CDR1 reads MNHEY; CDR2 reads SMNVEV (reference sequence). The CDR3 covers 14 residues. CDR3 in DNA: TGTGCCAGCAGTTTCGCAAACTTGGCCGGGGAGCTGTTTTTT. It encodes CASSFANLAGELFF.

There are a few counts of this clone. The chain employs TRBV19 and TRBJ1-1, with D possibly being TRBD1 (5 bases). This CDR3 has 13 amino acids. V was clipped by 4 bases and J by 8 bases, with 14 bases between them. Germline loops: CDR1 LNHDA, CDR2 SQIVND (reference sequence). The CDR3 here is CASSTLDIPEAFF. The CDR3 bases are TGTGCCAGTAGTACACTGGACATTCCCGAAGCTTTCTTT.

The V and J genes are TRBV6-5 and TRBJ1-6; no reliable D call. V was trimmed by 0 bases and J by 5 bases, leaving 8 bases between them. This CDR3 region has 15 residues. The germline gives CDR1 MNHEY, CDR2 SVGAGI. As DNA, the CDR3 is TGTGCCAGCAGTTACTCGCGGCGCCATAATTCACCCCTCCACTTT. Translated, it gives CASSYSRRHNSPLHF.

The rearrangement uses TRBV15 and TRBJ1-5; D remains unclear. The CDR3 spans 14 residues. Deletions cut 1 base from V and 1 base from J, with 5 bases between. Germline CDR1 LNHNV, CDR2 YYDKDF (reference sequence). In DNA form, the CDR3 reads TGTGCCACCAGCAGAGGCGGAAGCAATCAGCCCCAGCATTTT. Amino acids: CATSRGGSNQPQHF.

The V gene is TRBV11-3, the J gene TRBJ2-7, with unresolved D. The germline CDR1 and CDR2 sequences are SGHNT and YENEEA. The germline V and J ends were trimmed by 2 bases and 2 bases, with 13 bases remaining between them. There are 15 residues in the CDR3. DNA of the CDR3: TGTGCCAGCAGCTTAACGGCCCCGGGTCCCTACGAGCAGTACTTC. This gives the protein CASSLTAPGPYEQYF.

The chain recombines TRBV4-3 with TRBJ2-7; no reliable D call. CDR1 and CDR2 from the germline V gene are LGHNA and YSLEER. V was cut by 6 bases and J by 0 bases, with 12 bases left in between. CDR3 size: 14 residues. CDR3 region: CASSKRADSYEQYF. The DNA of the CDR3 is TGCGCCAGCAGTAAAAGGGCGGACTCCTACGAGCAGTACTTC.

The genes are TRBV12-3 or TRBV12-4 and TRBJ2-2, with D unclear. This CDR3 has 13 amino acids. The V and J ends lost 7 bases and 3 bases respectively, with 9 bases between them. DNA for the CDR3: TGTGCCAGCACCTCCCCCGACACCGGGGAGCTGTTTTTT. Its translation is CASTSPDTGELFF.

This sequence joins TRBV7-2 and TRBJ1-6, with D perhaps TRBD1 (5 bases). V lost 5 bases and J lost 0, with 8 bases in between. CDR1 and CDR2 (germline): SGHTA, FQGNSA. This CDR3 spans 15 amino acids. The CDR3 coding sequence is TGTGCCAGCAGCCCAGGGAGCTCCTATAATTCACCCCTCCACTTT. Encoded protein: CASSPGSSYNSPLHF.